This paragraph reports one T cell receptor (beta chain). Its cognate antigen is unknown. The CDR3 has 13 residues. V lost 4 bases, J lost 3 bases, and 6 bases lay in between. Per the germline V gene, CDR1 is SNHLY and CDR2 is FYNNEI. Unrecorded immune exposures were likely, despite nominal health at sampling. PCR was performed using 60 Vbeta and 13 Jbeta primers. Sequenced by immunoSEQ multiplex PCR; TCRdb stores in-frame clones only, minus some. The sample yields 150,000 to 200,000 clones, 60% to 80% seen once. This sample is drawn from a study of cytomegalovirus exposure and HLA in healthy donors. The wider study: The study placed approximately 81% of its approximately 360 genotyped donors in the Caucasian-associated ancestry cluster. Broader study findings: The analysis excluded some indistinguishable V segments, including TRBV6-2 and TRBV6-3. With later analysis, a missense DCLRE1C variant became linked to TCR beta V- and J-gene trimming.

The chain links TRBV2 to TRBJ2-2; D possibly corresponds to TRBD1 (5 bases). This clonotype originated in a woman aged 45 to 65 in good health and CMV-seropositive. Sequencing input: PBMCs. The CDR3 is CASSAGYTGELFF. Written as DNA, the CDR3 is TGTGCCAGCAGTGCAGGGTACACCGGGGAGCTGTTTTTT.